What follows are 31 T cell receptor beta chains derived from one specimen sequenced in a study of cytomegalovirus exposure and HLA in healthy donors. Clones were read by immunoSEQ multiplex PCR, and TCRdb kept only the in-frame ones, dropping some. The sample includes about 98,000 clones, about 90% seen only once; the top ten take 5.5% to 7%. Material: PBMCs. These receptors all come from a man aged 18 to 29 in good health and CMV-seropositive.

The rearrangement uses TRBV9 and TRBJ1-5; no firm D call. Germline-derived CDR1 and CDR2 are SGDLS and YYNGEE. Trimming took off 4 bases at V and 0 bases at J, with 11 bases between the two ends. This CDR3 contains 15 residues. Written as DNA, the CDR3 is TGTGCCAGCAGCCCAGGAGGCAATAGCAATCAGCCCCAGCATTTT. Its translation: CASSPGGNSNQPQHF.

In regard to this clone: The junction differs from germline at one of its ends, possibly a read error. The chain uses TRBV6-5 and TRBJ1-1; no clear D. The CDR3 covers 15 residues. The germline V gene has CDR1 MNHEY and CDR2 SVGAGI. The CDR3 nucleotides read TGTGCCAGCAGTTACTCGTGGGAGTTGAAGACTGAAGCTTTCTTT. Protein product: CASSYSWELKTEAFF.

The sample holds one count of this clone. V and J are TRBV5-1 and TRBJ2-7; 7 bases align to TRBD1. The CDR3 spans 13 residues. Germline CDR1 reads SGHRS; CDR2 reads YFSETQ. J gave up 4 bases and V 4 bases, and 5 bases lay outside the gene matches. The CDR3 protein is CASSNIQGYEQYF. For the CDR3, the DNA is TGCGCCAGCAGCAACATACAGGGGTACGAGCAGTACTTC.

The CDR3, as DNA: TGTGCCAGCAGCCGGGACACCAGCTCTGGAAACACCATATATTTT. The encoded protein is CASSRDTSSGNTIYF. The J gene is TRBJ1-3, the V gene TRBV5-6; D might be TRBD1 (6 bases). Per the germline V gene, CDR1 is SGHDT and CDR2 is YYEEEE. The V end was cut by 4 bases, the J end by 0 bases, with 11 bases between. The CDR3 loop spans 15 amino acids.

V is TRBV9 and J is TRBJ1-4; unclear D gene. The V end was cut by 3 bases, the J end by 12 bases, with 12 bases between. Germline V gene data show CDR1 as SGDLS and CDR2 as YYNGEE. This CDR3 contains 12 residues. The CDR3 nucleotides read TGTGCCAGCAGCGCCCTAGTCGGGGAACTGTTTTTT. This translates into CASSALVGELFF. Using reference TRBV9 and TRBJ1-4 for the parts outside the CDR3, the full variable domain is DSGVTQTPKHLITATGQRVTLRCSPRSGDLSVYWYQQSLDQGLQFLIQYYNGEERAKGNILERFSAQQFPDLHSELNLSSLELGDSALYFCASSALVGELFFGSGTQLSVL.

This sequence joins TRBV18 and TRBJ2-3, with a possible D match to TRBD2 (5 bases). The V end lost 6 bases, the J end lost 1 base, and 14 bases lay between the germline ends. The length of the CDR3 is 15 residues. Looked up from germline, CDR1 is KGHSH and CDR2 is LQKENI. The CDR3 DNA reads as TGTGCCAGCTCGCCTACATGGCGGGGCACAGATACGCAGTATTTT. As protein: CASSPTWRGTDTQYF.

Note on this clone: The junction does not match germline at one end; this may be a read error. The V gene is TRBV29-1, the J gene TRBJ2-7; possibly TRBD2 for D (6 bases). The germline CDR1 and CDR2 sequences are SQVTM and ANQGSEA. The length of the CDR3 is 15 residues. The CDR3 coding sequence is TGCAGCGTCGAAGGAGGGGCCTCGCGGGGATACGAGCAGTACTTC. Its protein product is CSVEGGASRGYEQYF.

This clone was observed at least ten times. This CDR3 is CASSGTSGGADTQYF. The CDR3 region has the DNA TGTGCCAGCAGTGGGACTAGCGGGGGGGCAGATACGCAGTATTTT. The chain has TRBV6-1 and TRBJ2-3; 15 bases match TRBD2. The CDR3 spans 15 residues. V was clipped by 4 bases and J by 4 bases; unmatched bases: 0. The germline gives CDR1 MNHNS, CDR2 SASEGT.

This chain links TRBV7-3 with TRBJ1-2, with unresolved D. Germline CDR1 is SGHTA and CDR2 is FQGTGA. This CDR3 spans 13 amino acids. The V end was cut by 2 bases, the J end by 8 bases, with 12 bases between. The CDR3 reads CASSLDPTGGYTF. The CDR3 nucleotides read TGTGCCAGCAGCTTAGACCCAACCGGGGGCTACACCTTC.

CDR3 region: CASSQDSGEVYGYTF. CDR3 nucleotides: TGCGCCAGCAGCCAAGATTCCGGGGAGGTCTATGGCTACACCTTC. The chain uses TRBV4-3 and TRBJ1-2; D uncertain. The CDR3 contains 15 residues. Trimming stripped 0 bases from V and 4 bases from J, with 12 bases between. Germline V CDR1 and CDR2: LGHNA, YSLEER.

V is TRBV27 and J is TRBJ2-5, with 13 bases lining up with TRBD2. Germline CDR1 and CDR2: MNHEY and SMNVEV (reference sequence). The CDR3 extends over 16 amino acids. The J segment lost 4 bases and the V segment lost 4 bases, leaving 6 bases of the junction unmatched. The DNA of the CDR3 is TGTGCCAGCAGTTCCTGGACTAGCGGGAGTACAGAGACCCAGTACTTC. Its translation: CASSSWTSGSTETQYF.

The V call is TRBV6-1, the J call TRBJ1-1; TRBD1 matches at 10 bases. This CDR3 is 17 amino acids long. Trimming cost V 3 bases and J 3 bases; bases outside gene matches: 10. Germline-derived CDR1 and CDR2 are MNHNS and SASEGT. The CDR3 region is CASSDEGQGIIDTEAFF. Written as DNA, the CDR3 is TGTGCCAGCAGTGATGAGGGACAGGGGATTATAGACACTGAAGCTTTCTTT.

The chain employs TRBV10-2 and TRBJ1-6, with D perhaps matching TRBD1 (5 bases). Germline CDR1 WSHSY, CDR2 SAAADI. CDR3 length: 15 residues. The V end was cut by 0 bases, the J end by 8 bases, with 11 bases between. This CDR3 is CASSESTRGDSPLHF. For the CDR3, the DNA is TGCGCCAGCAGTGAGTCGACAAGGGGTGATTCACCCCTCCACTTT.

As regards this clone: An end of the junction does not agree with germline; a read error may underlie this. The genes are TRBV7-9 and TRBJ1-6; D unresolved. Germline V lookup: CDR1 SEHNR, CDR2 FQNEAQ (reference sequence). The CDR3 runs to 11 residues. DNA for the CDR3: TGTGCCAGCAGCTCGACTTCAACCCTCCACTTT. Its protein is CASSSTSTLHF.

The chain couples TRBV7-2 to TRBJ1-2; 7 positions agree with TRBD1. CDR1 SGHTA and CDR2 FQGNSA come from the germline V gene. Unmatched junction bases numbered 8, after V lost 7 bases and J lost 6 bases. The CDR3 is 13 amino acids. The CDR3 DNA sequence: TGTGCCAGCAAAAGACAGGGAAGCGATGGCTACACCTTC. Its protein is CASKRQGSDGYTF.

The rearrangement links TRBV4-2 to TRBJ2-3; 11 positions agree with TRBD2. With 3 bases clipped from V and 6 bases from J, the junction kept 2 bases outside the gene matches. The CDR3 is made up of 14 amino acids. Germline CDR1 and CDR2: LGHNA and YNFKEQ. CDR3 protein: CASSQTSGKDTQYF. As DNA, the CDR3 is TGTGCCAGCAGCCAGACTAGCGGGAAGGATACGCAGTATTTT.

The chain uses TRBV11-2 and TRBJ1-1; D gene unclear. This CDR3 spans 13 amino acids. Trimming cost V 5 bases and J 1 base, with 8 bases left between them. CDR1 and CDR2 from the germline V gene are SGHAT and FQNNGV. The CDR3 loop reads CASSRERNTEAFF. CDR3 coding DNA: TGTGCCAGCAGCCGTGAGCGGAACACTGAAGCTTTCTTT.

The rearrangement joins TRBV28 to TRBJ1-5; TRBD1 might be the D (5 bases). This CDR3 is built from 17 residues. CDR1 is MDHEN, CDR2 SYDVKM, per germline. Trimming took 4 bases from V and 7 from J, leaving 23 bases between them. Here the CDR3 DNA reads TGTGCCAGCAGTTCCGACCCGGGGCAGGGAGGGGTACAGCCCCAGCATTTT. Amino acids: CASSSDPGQGGVQPQHF.

This clone was counted a few times. This chain uses TRBV11-3 with TRBJ2-1; 7 positions match TRBD2. The germline CDR1 and CDR2 sequences are SGHNT and YENEEA. This CDR3 has 16 amino acids. The V and J ends lost 5 bases and 8 bases, in that order; junction bases with no gene match: 15. The CDR3 is CASSKYRAGVSDEQFF. In nucleotides, the CDR3 is TGTGCCAGCAGCAAATATCGGGCGGGAGTTTCTGATGAGCAGTTCTTC.

The chain links TRBV5-1 to TRBJ2-2; D might be TRBD2 (5 bases). Trimming stripped 0 bases from V and 5 bases from J, with 11 bases between. The CDR3 has 15 amino acids. In germline, CDR1 is SGHRS, CDR2 YFSETQ. The CDR3 here is CASSLGVAQTGELFF. As DNA, the CDR3 is TGCGCCAGCAGCTTGGGGGTAGCGCAAACCGGGGAGCTGTTTTTT.

CDR3 loop: CASLPNMNTEAFF. CDR3 DNA: TGTGCCAGCCTCCCGAACATGAACACTGAAGCTTTCTTT. The chain recombines TRBV7-9 with TRBJ1-1; D remains ambiguous. CDR1 is SEHNR and CDR2 is FQNEAQ in the germline V gene (reference sequence). V shed 8 bases and J shed 0 bases, with 10 bases lying between them. The CDR3 covers 13 residues.

This chain connects TRBV6-5 to TRBJ2-7; 8 nucleotides match TRBD1. The CDR3 is 15 residues long. Per germline, CDR1 MNHEY and CDR2 SVGAGI. V shed 6 bases and J 0 bases; nucleotides not matched to a gene: 7. The CDR3 DNA is TGTGCCAGCAGGACCGGGACAGGTAGCTCCTACGAGCAGTACTTC. Protein: CASRTGTGSSYEQYF.

The V and J genes are TRBV19 and TRBJ2-3, with 8 bases aligning to TRBD2. The CDR3 is 16 amino acids. Per the germline V gene, CDR1 is LNHDA and CDR2 is SQIVND (reference sequence). The trim removed 4 bases at V and 8 bases at J, leaving 14 bases unmatched. The CDR3 is CASSSKDAGGVATQYF. The CDR3 DNA reads as TGTGCCAGTAGTAGTAAGGATGCGGGAGGTGTCGCTACGCAGTATTTT.

V and J are TRBV28 and TRBJ2-2, with TRBD2 matching over 8 bases. CDR3 size: 14 residues. Looked up from germline, CDR1 is MDHEN and CDR2 is SYDVKM. Germline trimming cut 7 bases from V and 3 bases from J; bases unmatched to any gene: 4. This CDR3 is CASTGGTHTGELFF. In nucleotides, the CDR3 is TGTGCCAGCACGGGGGGGACTCACACCGGGGAGCTGTTTTTT.

V and J are TRBV9 and TRBJ2-1, with D possibly being TRBD2 (6 bases). V gave up 3 bases and J gave up 3 bases, with 19 bases separating them. The germline gives CDR1 SGDLS, CDR2 YYNGEE. The CDR3 length is 17 residues. The CDR3 sequence is CASSGSRDLLNYNEQFF. The CDR3 bases are TGTGCCAGCAGCGGATCCCGGGACTTATTGAACTACAATGAGCAGTTCTTC.

V is TRBV28 and J is TRBJ1-2, with D tentatively TRBD1 (6 bases). In germline, CDR1 is MDHEN, CDR2 SYDVKM. The CDR3 covers 15 residues. The V and J ends lost 2 bases and 3 bases respectively, with 13 bases between them. CDR3 amino acids: CASSLGPGVHYGYTF. Written as DNA, the CDR3 is TGTGCCAGCAGTTTAGGCCCAGGGGTCCACTATGGCTACACCTTC.

The V gene is TRBV5-4, the J gene TRBJ2-7; TRBD1 matches 9 bases. The trim removed 4 bases at V and 4 bases at J, leaving 6 bases unmatched. Germline V CDR1 and CDR2: SGHNT, YYREEE (reference sequence). The CDR3 has 14 residues. The CDR3 DNA follows: TGTGCCAGCAGCCGCGACAGGGGGTTATACGAGCAGTACTTC. Protein: CASSRDRGLYEQYF.

The chain employs TRBV25-1 and TRBJ2-7, with TRBD1 matching 8 bases. With 8 bases clipped from V and 5 bases from J, the junction kept 5 bases outside the gene matches. Germline CDR1 reads MGHDK; CDR2 reads SYGVNS. The CDR3 is 12 residues long. CDR3 amino acids: CASQGAQDEQYF. In DNA form, the CDR3 reads TGTGCCAGCCAGGGGGCGCAGGACGAGCAGTACTTC.

The rearrangement joins TRBV5-8 to TRBJ1-4; 8 bases are a match to TRBD1. CDR1 is SGHTS, CDR2 YDEGEE, per germline. This CDR3 region has 19 residues. With 4 bases clipped from V and 4 bases from J, the junction kept 18 bases outside the gene matches. The CDR3 here is CASSLNHGQGAFGNEKLFF. The CDR3 coding sequence is TGTGCCAGCAGCCTAAACCACGGTCAGGGGGCGTTTGGTAATGAAAAACTGTTTTTT.

This clone came up many times. V is TRBV18 and J is TRBJ2-7; 13 bases align to TRBD2. Germline values: CDR1 KGHSH, CDR2 LQKENI. This CDR3 contains 16 residues. V was pared by 0 bases and J by 5 bases, with 4 bases of the junction left unmatched. The CDR3 reads CASSPPTGLAGNEQYF. The CDR3, as DNA: TGTGCCAGCTCACCACCGACGGGACTAGCGGGAAACGAGCAGTACTTC.

The rearrangement links TRBV7-7 to TRBJ2-1; tentative D call: TRBD2 (5 bases). Germline lookup yields CDR1 SSHAT and CDR2 FNYEAQ (reference sequence). The V end was cut by 8 bases, the J end by 4 bases, with 18 bases between. There are 15 residues in the CDR3. The CDR3 is CASAKSLVQYNEQFF. DNA for the CDR3: TGTGCCAGCGCAAAGTCACTAGTTCAGTACAATGAGCAGTTCTTC.